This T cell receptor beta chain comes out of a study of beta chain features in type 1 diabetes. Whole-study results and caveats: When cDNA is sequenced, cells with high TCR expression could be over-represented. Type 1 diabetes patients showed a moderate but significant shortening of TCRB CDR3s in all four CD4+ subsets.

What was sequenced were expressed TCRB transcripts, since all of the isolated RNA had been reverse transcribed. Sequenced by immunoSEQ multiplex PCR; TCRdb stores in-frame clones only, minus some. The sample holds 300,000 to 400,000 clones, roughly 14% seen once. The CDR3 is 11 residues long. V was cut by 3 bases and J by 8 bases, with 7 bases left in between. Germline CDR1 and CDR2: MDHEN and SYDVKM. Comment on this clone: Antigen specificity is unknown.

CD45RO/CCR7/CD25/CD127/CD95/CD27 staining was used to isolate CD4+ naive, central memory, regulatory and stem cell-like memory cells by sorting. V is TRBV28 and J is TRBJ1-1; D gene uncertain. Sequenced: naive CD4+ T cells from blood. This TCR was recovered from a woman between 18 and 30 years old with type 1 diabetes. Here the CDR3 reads CASSFRREAFF. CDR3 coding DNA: TGTGCCAGCAGTTTTCGTCGGGAAGCTTTCTTT.